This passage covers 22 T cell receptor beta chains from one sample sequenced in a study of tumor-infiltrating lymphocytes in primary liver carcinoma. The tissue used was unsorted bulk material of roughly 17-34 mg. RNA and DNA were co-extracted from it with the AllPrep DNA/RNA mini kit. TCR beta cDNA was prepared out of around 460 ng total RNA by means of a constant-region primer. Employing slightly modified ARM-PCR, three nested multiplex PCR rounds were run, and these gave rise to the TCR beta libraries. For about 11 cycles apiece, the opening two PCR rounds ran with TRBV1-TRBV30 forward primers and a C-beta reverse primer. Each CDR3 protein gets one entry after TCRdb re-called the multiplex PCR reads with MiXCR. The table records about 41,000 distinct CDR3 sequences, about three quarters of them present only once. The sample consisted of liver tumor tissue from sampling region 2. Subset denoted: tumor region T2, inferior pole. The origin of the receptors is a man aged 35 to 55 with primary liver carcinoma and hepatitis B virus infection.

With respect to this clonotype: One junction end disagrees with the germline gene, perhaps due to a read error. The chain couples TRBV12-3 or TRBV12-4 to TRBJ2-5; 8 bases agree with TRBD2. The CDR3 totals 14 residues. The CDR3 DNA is TGTGCCTGCAGTTTAACGGGAGGGGAAGAGACCCAGTACTTC. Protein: CACSLTGGEETQYF.

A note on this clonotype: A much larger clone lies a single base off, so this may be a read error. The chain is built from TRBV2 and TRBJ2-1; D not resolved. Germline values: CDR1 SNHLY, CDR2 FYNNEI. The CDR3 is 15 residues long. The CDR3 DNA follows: TGTGCCAGCAGTGATGGTCCCCCCCAAATCAGTGAGGAGTTCTTC. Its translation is CASSDGPPQISEEFF.

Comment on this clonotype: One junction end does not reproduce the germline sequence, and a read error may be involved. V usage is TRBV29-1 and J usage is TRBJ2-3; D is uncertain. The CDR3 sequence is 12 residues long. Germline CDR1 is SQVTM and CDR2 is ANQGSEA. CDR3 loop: CNVETPGDTHSF. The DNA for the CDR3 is TGCAACGTTGAGACTCCAGGAGATACGCACTCTTTT.

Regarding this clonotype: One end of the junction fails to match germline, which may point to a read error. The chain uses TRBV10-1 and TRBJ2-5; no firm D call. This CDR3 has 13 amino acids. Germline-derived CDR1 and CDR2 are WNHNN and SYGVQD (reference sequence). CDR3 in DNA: TGCGCCAGCAGTGGAGAGTACCAAGAAACCCAGTACTTC. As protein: CASSGEYQETQYF.

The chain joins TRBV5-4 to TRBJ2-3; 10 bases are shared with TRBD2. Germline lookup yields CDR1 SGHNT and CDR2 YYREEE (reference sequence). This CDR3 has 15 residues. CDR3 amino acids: CVSSLLQREGDTQYF. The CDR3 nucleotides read TGTGTCAGTAGCCTTCTCCAGCGGGAGGGAGATACGCAGTATTTT.

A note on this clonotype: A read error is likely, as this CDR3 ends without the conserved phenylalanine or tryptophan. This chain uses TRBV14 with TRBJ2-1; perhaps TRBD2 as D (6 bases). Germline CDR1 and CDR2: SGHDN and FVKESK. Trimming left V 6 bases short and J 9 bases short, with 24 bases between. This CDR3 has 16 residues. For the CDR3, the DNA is TGTGCCAGCAGTGCCGTGGCGGGATGGGTAAACATTGAGCAGTTCTAC. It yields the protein CASSAVAGWVNIEQFY.

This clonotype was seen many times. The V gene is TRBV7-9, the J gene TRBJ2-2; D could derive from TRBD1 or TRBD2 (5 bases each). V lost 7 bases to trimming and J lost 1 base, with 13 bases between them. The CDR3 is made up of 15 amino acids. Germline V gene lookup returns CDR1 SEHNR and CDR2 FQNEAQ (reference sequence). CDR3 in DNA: TGTGCCAGCACCAGGACTGGACAGAACACCGGGGAGCTGTTTTTT. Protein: CASTRTGQNTGELFF.

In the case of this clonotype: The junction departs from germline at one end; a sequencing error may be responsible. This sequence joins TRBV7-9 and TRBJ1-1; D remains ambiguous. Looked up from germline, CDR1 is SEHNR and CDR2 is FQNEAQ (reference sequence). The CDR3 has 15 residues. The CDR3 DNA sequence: TGTGCCAGCAGCATTGGGATCAGGCGTGGAACTGAAGTTTTCTTT. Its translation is CASSIGIRRGTEVFF.

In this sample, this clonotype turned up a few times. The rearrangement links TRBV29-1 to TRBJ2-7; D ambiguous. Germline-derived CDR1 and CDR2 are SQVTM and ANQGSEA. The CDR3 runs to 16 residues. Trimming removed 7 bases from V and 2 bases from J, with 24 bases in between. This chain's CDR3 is CSAMTSRTVTPYEQYF. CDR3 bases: TGCAGCGCTATGACATCTAGGACCGTCACTCCCTACGAGCAGTACTTC.

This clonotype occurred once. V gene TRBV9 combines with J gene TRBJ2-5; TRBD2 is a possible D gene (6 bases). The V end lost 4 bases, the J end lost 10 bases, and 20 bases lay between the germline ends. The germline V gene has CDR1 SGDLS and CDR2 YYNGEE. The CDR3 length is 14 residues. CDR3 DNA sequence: TGTGCCAGCAGCCTCGACGTTCGGGGGACGGTCCAGTACTTC. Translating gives CASSLDVRGTVQYF.

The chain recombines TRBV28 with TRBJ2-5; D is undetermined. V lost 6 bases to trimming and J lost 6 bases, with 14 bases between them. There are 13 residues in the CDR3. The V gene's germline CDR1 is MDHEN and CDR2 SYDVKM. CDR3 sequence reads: CASRKQCPKTQYF. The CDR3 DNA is TGTGCCAGCAGAAAACAGTGTCCAAAGACCCAGTACTTC.

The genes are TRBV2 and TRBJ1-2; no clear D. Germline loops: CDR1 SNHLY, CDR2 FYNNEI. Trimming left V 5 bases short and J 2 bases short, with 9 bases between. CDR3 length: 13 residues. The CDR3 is CASSQTENYGYTF. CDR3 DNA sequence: TGTGCCAGCAGTCAGACCGAGAACTATGGCTACACCTTC.

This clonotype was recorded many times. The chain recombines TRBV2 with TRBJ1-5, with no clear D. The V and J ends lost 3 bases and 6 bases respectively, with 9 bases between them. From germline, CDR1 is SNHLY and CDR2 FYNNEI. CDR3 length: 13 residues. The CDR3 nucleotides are TGTGCCAGCAGTGATCAACCTGGTCAGCCCCAGCATTTT. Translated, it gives CASSDQPGQPQHF.

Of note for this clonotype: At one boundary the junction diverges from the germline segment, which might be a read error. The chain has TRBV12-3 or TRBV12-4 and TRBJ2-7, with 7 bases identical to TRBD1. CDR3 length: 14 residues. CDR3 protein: CASTPGTEKHERYF. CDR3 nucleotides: TGTGCCAGCACCCCTGGGACAGAAAAACACGAGCGGTACTTC.

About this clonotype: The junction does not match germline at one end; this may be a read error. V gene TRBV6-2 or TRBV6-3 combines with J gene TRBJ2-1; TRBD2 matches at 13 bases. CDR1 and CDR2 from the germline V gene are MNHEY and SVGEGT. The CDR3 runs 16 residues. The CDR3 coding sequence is TGTGCCAGCAGCCCCCGGACTAGCGGGAGAGCAAATGAGCAGCTCTTC. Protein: CASSPRTSGRANEQLF.

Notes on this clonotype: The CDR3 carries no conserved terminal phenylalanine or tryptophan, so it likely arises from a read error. The CDR3 DNA reads TGTGCCAGCAACTTAGGCTCAGCGGACAATAAGCAGTTCTTA. It codes for CASNLGSADNKQFL. This sequence joins TRBV11-1 and TRBJ2-1; D might be TRBD1 or TRBD2, each matching 5 bases. Germline V gene data show CDR1 as SGHAT and CDR2 as FQDESV (reference sequence). This CDR3 has 14 residues.

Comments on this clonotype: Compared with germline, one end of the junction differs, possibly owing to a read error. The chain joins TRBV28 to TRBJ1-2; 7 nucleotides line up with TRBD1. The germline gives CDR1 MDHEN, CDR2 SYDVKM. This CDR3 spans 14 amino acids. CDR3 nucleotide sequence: TGTGCCAGCAGCCGGCGGGACAGACCTTATGGCTATACCTTC. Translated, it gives CASSRRDRPYGYTF.

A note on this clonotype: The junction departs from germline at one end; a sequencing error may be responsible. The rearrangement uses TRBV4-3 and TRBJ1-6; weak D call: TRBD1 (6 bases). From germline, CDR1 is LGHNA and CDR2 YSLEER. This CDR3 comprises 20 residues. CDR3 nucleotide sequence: TGCGCCAGCAGCCAAGATCTCAAAGGGCAGGGGTCGTCCTATAATTCGCCCCTCCGCTTT. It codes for CASSQDLKGQGSSYNSPLRF.

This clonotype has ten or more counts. The CDR3 region has the DNA TGTGCCAGCAGCTTGTCACAGCTGAGCTCCTACGAGCAGTACTTC. Amino acids: CASSLSQLSSYEQYF. The chain couples TRBV5-5 to TRBJ2-7, with D hard to call. This CDR3 is built from 15 residues. The germline V and J ends were trimmed by 1 base and 0 bases, with 11 bases remaining between them. Germline lookup yields CDR1 SGHKS and CDR2 YYEKEE (reference sequence).

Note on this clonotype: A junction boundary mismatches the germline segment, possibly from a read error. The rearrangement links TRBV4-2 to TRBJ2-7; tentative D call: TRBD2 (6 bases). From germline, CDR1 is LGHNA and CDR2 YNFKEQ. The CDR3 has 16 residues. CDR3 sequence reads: CASGQPSSDDPYEQYF. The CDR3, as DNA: TGTGCCAGCGGCCAACCATCTAGCGACGATCCCTACGAGCAGTACTTC.

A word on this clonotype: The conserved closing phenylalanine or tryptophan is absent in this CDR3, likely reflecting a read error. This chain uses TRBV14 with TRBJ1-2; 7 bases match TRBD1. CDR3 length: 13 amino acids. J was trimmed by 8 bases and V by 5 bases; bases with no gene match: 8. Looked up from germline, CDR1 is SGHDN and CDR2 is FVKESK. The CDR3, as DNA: TGTGCCAGCAGCGCCCGACAGGGAGAAGGCTACACCGTC. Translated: CASSARQGEGYTV.

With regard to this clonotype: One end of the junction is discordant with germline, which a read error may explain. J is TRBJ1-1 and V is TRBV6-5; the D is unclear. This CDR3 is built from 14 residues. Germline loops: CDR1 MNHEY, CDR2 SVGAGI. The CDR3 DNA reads TGTGTCAGCAGCACCGGGGTCGGGAATACTGAAGCTTTCTTT. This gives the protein CVSSTGVGNTEAFF.